Below are 11 T cell receptor beta chains sequenced from a single sample in a study of control samples from healthy donors and cancer patients. The method was immunoSEQ multiplex PCR; TCRdb's version includes in-frame clones alone and lacks a portion of them. The sample has roughly 140,000 clones, 75% to 90% seen once. The source material was blood. These receptors came from a young man in good health.

This clone was recorded once. The chain links TRBV30 to TRBJ2-7; 11 nucleotides match TRBD2. The length of the CDR3 is 16 residues. CDR1 is GTSNPN and CDR2 is SVGIG in the germline V gene (reference sequence). The V and J ends lost 5 bases and 2 bases, in that order; junction bases with no gene match: 11. Written as DNA, the CDR3 is TGTGCCTGGGCCGGGGTCCTAGCGGGAGGAACCTACGAGCAGTACTTC. Translating it yields CAWAGVLAGGTYEQYF.

This chain uses TRBV3-1 (or the pseudogene TRBV3-2) with TRBJ1-1; 7 bases agree with TRBD1. V shed 1 base, J shed 4 bases, and the junction held 3 bases outside the gene matches. This CDR3 is 14 amino acids long. Germline V gene data show CDR1 as LGHDT and CDR2 as YNNKEL (reference sequence). This CDR3 reads CASSQGAGGTEAFF. CDR3 in DNA: TGTGCCAGCAGCCAAGGGGCAGGGGGCACTGAAGCTTTCTTT.

The chain combines TRBV6-1 with TRBJ1-4; maybe TRBD1 (5 bases). Germline V gives CDR1 MNHNS, CDR2 SASEGT. This CDR3 spans 16 amino acids. Trimming took off 4 bases at V and 8 bases at J, with 20 bases between the two ends. The CDR3 DNA sequence: TGTGCCAGCAGTGCCTATCAAGGGGTGCAATACGAAAAACTGTTTTTT. Translation: CASSAYQGVQYEKLFF.

The V gene is TRBV30, the J gene TRBJ1-6, with no clear D. CDR3 length: 11 amino acids. Trimming shortened V by 1 base and J by 12 bases, and 7 bases separated the two germline ends. Germline values: CDR1 GTSNPN, CDR2 SVGIG (reference sequence). Here the CDR3 reads CAWSGTRPLHF. The CDR3 DNA reads as TGTGCCTGGAGTGGGACCAGACCCCTCCACTTT.

The V call is TRBV10-2, the J call TRBJ2-5; D remains unclear. This CDR3 is built from 13 residues. CDR1 is WSHSY and CDR2 is SAAADI in the germline V gene. The V and J ends lost 6 bases and 2 bases respectively, with 10 bases between them. CDR3: CASSRMVQETQYF. CDR3 sequence (DNA): TGCGCCAGCAGCCGTATGGTACAAGAGACCCAGTACTTC.

The CDR3 sequence: CAWMSGFGNTIYF. In DNA form, the CDR3 reads TGTGCCTGGATGAGTGGTTTTGGAAACACCATATATTTT. The chain is built from TRBV30 and TRBJ1-3; D remains ambiguous. Germline CDR1 is GTSNPN and CDR2 is SVGIG (reference sequence). This CDR3 has 13 residues. The V gene lost 4 bases and the J gene lost 3 bases, with 10 bases spanning the gap.

Here the CDR3 reads CASSQEIAQGRETQYF. The CDR3 DNA reads TGCGCCAGCAGCCAAGAAATTGCGCAGGGTAGGGAGACCCAGTACTTC. The chain combines TRBV4-3 with TRBJ2-5, with a possible D match to TRBD1 (5 bases). The CDR3 is 16 amino acids. Per the germline V gene, CDR1 is LGHNA and CDR2 is YSLEER. Between the trimmed V and J ends, which lost 0 bases and 5 bases, there was a span of 16 bases.

For this clone: The same CDR3 can be traced to other DNA sequences in this sample. This CDR3 reads CASSQELAYEQYF. The CDR3, as DNA: TGTGCCAGCAGCCAAGAACTAGCGTACGAGCAGTACTTC. The chain combines TRBV4-2 with TRBJ2-7; TRBD2 aligns across 7 bases. Trimming cost V 0 bases and J 4 bases; bases outside gene matches: 0. This CDR3 is built from 13 residues. Per germline, CDR1 LGHNA and CDR2 YNFKEQ.

This chain links TRBV7-2 with TRBJ1-2; a possible D gene is TRBD1 (6 bases). The CDR3 totals 15 residues. CDR1 is SGHTA, CDR2 FQGNSA, per germline. Trimming took 1 base from V and 2 from J, leaving 11 bases between them. The CDR3 DNA reads TGTGCCAGCAGCTTAGTGGGGGCAGTGAACTATGGCTACACCTTC. This translates into CASSLVGAVNYGYTF.

This rearrangement joins TRBV19 to TRBJ1-2; TRBD1 matches 7 bases. CDR1 and CDR2 from the germline V gene are LNHDA and SQIVND (reference sequence). V lost 7 bases and J lost 2; bases outside the gene matches: 4. The CDR3 length is 13 residues. CDR3 DNA: TGTGCCAGTATCAAGACAGGGAACTATGGCTACACCTTC. Encoded protein: CASIKTGNYGYTF. Based on the CDR3 plus reference TRBV19 and TRBJ1-2, the full variable domain is DGGITQSPKYLFRKEGQNVTLSCEQNLNHDAMYWYRQDPGQGLRLIYYSQIVNDFQKGDIAEGYSVSREKKESFPLTVTSAQKNPTAFYLCASIKTGNYGYTFGSGTRLTVV.

The genes are TRBV19 and TRBJ2-3; tentatively, D is TRBD1 (5 bases). The CDR3 is made up of 15 amino acids. Looked up from germline, CDR1 is LNHDA and CDR2 is SQIVND (reference sequence). Trimming cost V 6 bases and J 2 bases, with 15 bases left between them. CDR3 nucleotide sequence: TGTGCCAGTAGGTTCGCCGACAGCCTCACAGATACGCAGTATTTT. Translating it yields CASRFADSLTDTQYF.